The 26 T cell receptor beta chains presented below share a single source sample, sequenced in a study of blood T cell repertoires in COVID-19. Libraries were prepared by immunoSEQ multiplex PCR; TCRdb keeps only in-frame clonotypes and omits some of them. The repertoire holds roughly 100,000 clones, with approximately 81% as singletons. Sample: peripheral blood. The receptor set was obtained from a woman between 70 and 85 years old with active or convalescent COVID-19.

This sequence joins TRBV6-1 and TRBJ1-5; maybe TRBD1 (6 bases). The CDR3 has 15 amino acids. The germline CDR1 and CDR2 sequences are MNHNS and SASEGT. V dropped 1 base and J dropped 6 bases, with 13 bases sitting between them. CDR3 bases: TGTGCCAGCAGTGAAGGGGTCAGGGGAGTTCAGCCCCAGCATTTT. The encoded protein is CASSEGVRGVQPQHF.

This chain connects TRBV7-2 to TRBJ2-5; D unresolved. CDR3 length: 14 amino acids. Germline V lookup: CDR1 SGHTA, CDR2 FQGNSA. V lost 1 base, J lost 3 bases, and 9 bases lay in between. CDR3 in DNA: TGTGCCAGCAGCTTAGTACCGGGTAAAGAGACCCAGTACTTC. Encoded protein: CASSLVPGKETQYF. Complete variable domain (other parts from reference TRBV7-2 and TRBJ2-5): GAGVSQSPSNKVTEKGKDVELRCDPISGHTALYWYRQSLGQGLEFLIYFQGNSAPDKSGLPSDRFSAERTGGSVSTLTIQRTQQEDSAVYLCASSLVPGKETQYFGPGTRLLVL.

The chain uses TRBV20-1 and TRBJ1-5, with a tentative D call TRBD1 (6 bases). V gave up 3 bases and J gave up 7 bases, with 19 bases separating them. Germline V gene lookup returns CDR1 DFQATT and CDR2 SNEGSKA (reference sequence). The CDR3 is 15 residues long. The CDR3 sequence is CSASPKRGQGQPQHF. The CDR3, as DNA: TGCAGTGCTAGTCCTAAGCGGGGACAAGGACAGCCCCAGCATTTT.

The J gene is TRBJ1-1, the V gene TRBV5-1; 7 positions match TRBD1. Germline assignment: CDR1 SGHRS and CDR2 YFSETQ. Unmatched junction bases numbered 7, after V lost 4 bases and J lost 1 base. The CDR3 is 15 residues long. CDR3 region: CASSGDRVSNTEAFF. CDR3 coding DNA: TGCGCCAGCAGCGGTGACAGGGTATCGAACACTGAAGCTTTCTTT.

J is TRBJ1-4 and V is TRBV10-2, with D possibly matching TRBD1 (5 bases). This CDR3 spans 15 amino acids. Germline V lookup: CDR1 WSHSY, CDR2 SAAADI. V shed 6 bases and J shed 3 bases, with 14 bases lying between them. DNA for the CDR3: TGCGCCAGCAGGGCTACAGGTTCAGCTAATGAAAAACTGTTTTTT. Residues: CASRATGSANEKLFF.

V is TRBV7-9 and J is TRBJ2-1; TRBD1 agrees at 7 bases. From germline, CDR1 is SEHNR and CDR2 FQNEAQ (reference sequence). The V and J ends lost 5 bases and 0 bases, in that order; junction bases with no gene match: 13. The CDR3 runs 18 residues. Here the CDR3 reads CASSPSGTVSSSYNEQFF. CDR3 DNA: TGTGCCAGCAGCCCTTCGGGGACAGTCTCAAGCTCCTACAATGAGCAGTTCTTC.

This rearrangement joins TRBV19 to TRBJ2-7; D uncertain. CDR3 length equals 11 residues. Germline CDR1 and CDR2: LNHDA and SQIVND (reference sequence). Trimming removed 3 bases from V and 7 bases from J, with 7 bases in between. The CDR3 DNA follows: TGTGCCAGTAGTATCGGTGAAGAGCAGTACTTC. Protein: CASSIGEEQYF.

The rearrangement links TRBV18 to TRBJ1-2, with 7 bases identical to TRBD1. The CDR3 totals 15 residues. The J segment lost 6 bases and the V segment lost 2 bases, leaving 9 bases of the junction unmatched. From germline, CDR1 is KGHSH and CDR2 LQKENI. In nucleotides, the CDR3 is TGTGCCAGCTCACCAGTTACAGGGGTAGTAGATGGCTACACCTTC. This translates into CASSPVTGVVDGYTF.

V and J are TRBV6-5 and TRBJ2-3; TRBD2 is a possible D gene (6 bases). The ends were cut back, 6 bases at V and 5 bases at J, with 12 bases in the middle. In germline, CDR1 is MNHEY, CDR2 SVGAGI. The CDR3 contains 13 residues. The CDR3 nucleotides are TGTGCCAGCAGGGGCGGGGTGGGAGATACGCAGTATTTT. Amino acid sequence: CASRGGVGDTQYF.

The rearrangement joins TRBV9 to TRBJ1-2; TRBD1 matches 8 bases. The CDR3 extends over 15 amino acids. Germline lookup yields CDR1 SGDLS and CDR2 YYNGEE. The ends lost 3 bases at V and 8 bases at J; junction bases unmatched: 12. The CDR3 spells CASSEKGQVYGGYTF. The CDR3 nucleotides read TGTGCCAGCAGCGAAAAGGGACAGGTGTATGGAGGCTACACCTTC.

The sample holds a few counts of this clone. V usage is TRBV12-3 or TRBV12-4 and J usage is TRBJ2-5; D might be TRBD1 (5 bases). V was cut by 5 bases and J by 4 bases, with 11 bases left in between. The CDR3 spans 13 residues. CDR3 bases: TGTGCCAGCAGTGCGCCAGGGCGAGAGACCCAGTACTTC. It codes for CASSAPGRETQYF.

This clone was counted once. The chain is built from TRBV19 and TRBJ2-7; D possibly corresponds to TRBD2 (5 bases). The length of the CDR3 is 13 residues. Germline V gene sequence: CDR1 LNHDA, CDR2 SQIVND (reference sequence). Trimming pared 6 bases from V and 0 bases from J, leaving 9 bases between. CDR3 region: CASSRETSYEQYF. DNA of the CDR3: TGTGCCAGTAGCCGGGAAACCTCCTACGAGCAGTACTTC.

The chain recombines TRBV6-5 with TRBJ2-1; 7 nucleotides align to TRBD1. With 7 bases clipped from V and 0 bases from J, the junction kept 6 bases outside the gene matches. Germline CDR1 reads MNHEY; CDR2 reads SVGAGI. The CDR3 extends over 15 amino acids. CDR3 in DNA: TGTGCCAGCACCCCAGGGGACAGCTCCTACAATGAGCAGTTCTTC. It encodes CASTPGDSSYNEQFF.

Only a few counts were recorded for this clone. This chain links TRBV7-3 with TRBJ1-3, with 9 bases that match TRBD1. The V segment lost 5 bases and the J segment 1 base; nucleotides outside the gene matches: 15. This CDR3 spans 19 amino acids. Germline V gives CDR1 SGHTA, CDR2 FQGTGA. The CDR3 DNA reads as TGTGCCAGCAGCCCGCGGAACTACAGGGGGCAATCATCTGGAAACACCATATATTTT. Encoded protein: CASSPRNYRGQSSGNTIYF.

This chain links TRBV18 with TRBJ2-7, with D possibly matching TRBD2 (6 bases). CDR1 and CDR2 from the germline V gene are KGHSH and LQKENI. The V end was cut by 3 bases, the J end by 4 bases, with 10 bases between. The CDR3 sequence is 13 residues long. CDR3 sequence reads: CASSPRGGYEQYF. As DNA, the CDR3 is TGTGCCAGCTCACCCCGTGGGGGGTACGAGCAGTACTTC.

The J gene is TRBJ1-1, the V gene TRBV2, with D unresolved. The V gene's germline CDR1 is SNHLY and CDR2 FYNNEI. V dropped 3 bases and J dropped 8 bases, with 13 bases sitting between them. This CDR3 contains 13 residues. CDR3 sequence (DNA): TGTGCCAGCAGTGACGGGTGGTTAGTAGAAGCTTTCTTT. This codes for CASSDGWLVEAFF.

This chain links TRBV5-1 with TRBJ2-5; TRBD2 matches 8 bases. V gave up 6 bases and J gave up 3 bases; unmatched junction bases: 4. The CDR3 covers 13 residues. The germline V gene has CDR1 SGHRS and CDR2 YFSETQ. This chain's CDR3 is CASTLAGKETQYF. The DNA for the CDR3 is TGCGCCAGCACCTTAGCGGGAAAAGAGACCCAGTACTTC.

CDR3 nucleotides: TGCGCCAGCAGCCAAGATTTAGGGGCCAACACCATATATTTT. Translating it yields CASSQDLGANTIYF. V is TRBV4-3 and J is TRBJ1-3; a possible D gene is TRBD1 (5 bases). V shed 0 bases and J shed 7 bases, with 10 bases lying between them. The CDR3 sequence is 14 residues long. Germline CDR1 is LGHNA and CDR2 is YSLEER.

The rearrangement joins TRBV15 to TRBJ1-5, with a tentative D call TRBD1 (6 bases). The germline V gene has CDR1 LNHNV and CDR2 YYDKDF (reference sequence). The CDR3 spans 17 residues. V was clipped by 0 bases and J by 5 bases, with 17 bases between them. In DNA form, the CDR3 reads TGTGCCACCAGCAGAGATAGGGGGGGGGCGAAATATCAGCCCCAGCATTTT. This gives the protein CATSRDRGGAKYQPQHF.

The chain carries TRBV18 and TRBJ2-3; 7 nucleotides agree with TRBD1. The CDR3 totals 14 residues. The V gene end was trimmed by 8 bases and the J gene end by 2 bases; junction bases not matched to a gene: 7. The germline V gene encodes CDR1 KGHSH and CDR2 LQKENI. The CDR3 loop reads CASRRGGYTDTQYF. Written as DNA, the CDR3 is TGTGCCAGCAGGAGAGGGGGCTACACAGATACGCAGTATTTT.

DNA of the CDR3: TGTGCCAGCAGCTTGACAATTTCCTACGAGCAGTACTTC. Encoded protein: CASSLTISYEQYF. The rearrangement joins TRBV7-9 to TRBJ2-7; D call uncertain. Germline-derived CDR1 and CDR2 are SEHNR and FQNEAQ (reference sequence). The CDR3 contains 13 residues. The ends were cut back, 3 bases at V and 1 base at J, with 7 bases in the middle.

The table lists this clone with a count of one. V gene TRBV7-6 combines with J gene TRBJ2-6; 8 bases fit TRBD2. Germline CDR1 and CDR2: SGHVS and FNYEAQ. V lost 5 bases to trimming and J lost 1 base; unmatched junction nucleotides: 10. The CDR3 spans 18 residues. The CDR3 nucleotides are TGTGCCAGCAGCCCCCGGGAGGGAAAGATGTCTGGGGCCAACGTCCTGACTTTC. Translation: CASSPREGKMSGANVLTF.

The genes are TRBV6-1 and TRBJ1-5, with 8 nucleotides matching TRBD1. V lost 3 bases, J lost 6 bases, and 7 bases stayed unmatched. This CDR3 region has 15 residues. The germline V gene has CDR1 MNHNS and CDR2 SASEGT. The CDR3 nucleotides are TGTGCCAGCAGTGATAATTCAGGGGGCAGTCAGCCCCAGCATTTT. Amino acid sequence: CASSDNSGGSQPQHF.

As DNA, the CDR3 is TGTGCCAGTAGTAGTGACAGGGCGCCTGGGGCCAACGTCCTGACTTTC. Translated: CASSSDRAPGANVLTF. The chain couples TRBV19 to TRBJ2-6, with TRBD1 matching 7 bases. The CDR3 is 16 residues long. The V gene end was trimmed by 4 bases and the J gene end by 2 bases; junction bases not matched to a gene: 5. CDR1 and CDR2 from the germline V gene are LNHDA and SQIVND (reference sequence). Full variable domain (outside the CDR3, taken from reference TRBV19 and TRBJ2-6): DGGITQSPKYLFRKEGQNVTLSCEQNLNHDAMYWYRQDPGQGLRLIYYSQIVNDFQKGDIAEGYSVSREKKESFPLTVTSAQKNPTAFYLCASSSDRAPGANVLTFGAGSRLTVL.

The chain employs TRBV24-1 and TRBJ2-7; 11 positions agree with TRBD1. The CDR3 contains 15 residues. CDR1 and CDR2 from the germline V gene are KGHDR and SFDVKD. With V trimmed by 7 bases and J by 0 bases, 4 bases remained unmatched. The CDR3 region is CATSGGQGVSYEQYF. CDR3 coding DNA: TGTGCCACCAGCGGGGGACAGGGGGTCTCCTACGAGCAGTACTTC.

J is TRBJ2-2 and V is TRBV4-1, with 9 bases lining up with TRBD2. Germline CDR1 and CDR2: MGHRA and YSYEKL. V was pared by 4 bases and J by 6 bases, with 15 bases of the junction left unmatched. This CDR3 contains 18 residues. The CDR3 region is CASSRSSGSGSSAGELFF. The CDR3 DNA reads TGCGCCAGCAGCCGTAGCAGTGGTAGCGGGAGTTCTGCCGGGGAGCTGTTTTTT.